This TCR beta chain was recorded in a study of T cell responses to AZD1222 COVID-19 vaccine. Study results and limitations: Donors were chiefly white British, with a greater number of females, and clonal diversity was perhaps underestimated. After the peak T cell response, and only then, were repertoires sampled.

As for this clone: No antigen is known for it.

TCRdb's copy holds only in-frame clones and misses some; the assay was immunoSEQ multiplex PCR. The profile shows 100,000 to 140,000 clones, 89% of them singletons. Germline-derived CDR1 and CDR2 are GTSNPN and SVGIG (reference sequence). The CDR3 loop spans 14 amino acids. Trimming left V 5 bases short and J 6 bases short, with 16 bases between. The rearrangement links TRBV30 to TRBJ2-2; D ambiguous. This clonotype was obtained from an adult in good health. This material consisted of peripheral blood, taken on day 0 of AZD1222 vaccination. As DNA, the CDR3 is TGTGCCTGGGTCCGCCCCCTGATGGCCGGGGAGCTGTTTTTT. Encoded protein: CAWVRPLMAGELFF.